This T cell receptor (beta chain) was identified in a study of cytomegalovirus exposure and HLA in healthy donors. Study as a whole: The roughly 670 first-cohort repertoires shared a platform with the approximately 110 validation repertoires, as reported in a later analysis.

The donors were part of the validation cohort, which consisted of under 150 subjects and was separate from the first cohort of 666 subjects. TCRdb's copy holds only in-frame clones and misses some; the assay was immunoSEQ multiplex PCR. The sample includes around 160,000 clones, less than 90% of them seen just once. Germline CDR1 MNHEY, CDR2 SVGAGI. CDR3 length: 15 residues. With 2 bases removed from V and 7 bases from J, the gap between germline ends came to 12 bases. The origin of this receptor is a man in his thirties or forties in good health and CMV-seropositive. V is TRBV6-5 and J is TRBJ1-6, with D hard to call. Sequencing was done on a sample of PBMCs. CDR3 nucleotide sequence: TGTGCCAGCAGTTACCAGTCCACCGAAAATTCACCCCTCCACTTT. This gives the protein CASSYQSTENSPLHF.